This T cell receptor beta chain was recorded in a study of shared clonotypes between healthy human individuals. Approximately 30,000 T cell genomes (approximately 0.2 ug DNA) went into each sorted-subset replicate. Repertoires were generated with immunoSEQ multiplex PCR, while TCRdb's copy carries only in-frame clones and drops some. The sample holds fewer than 3 million clones; around 90% are singletons and the top ten take approximately 0.41%. Study findings and constraints: Since donors were few, the genetic and exposure-history diversity represented was limited.

V dropped 0 bases and J dropped 9; count of bases not matched to a gene: 15. The CDR3 totals 18 residues. Germline V gives CDR1 SGHRS, CDR2 YFSETQ. All participating donors were Caucasian adults from Nashville, Tennessee. The authors divided CD4+ cells into CD45RA+ naive and CD45RA-negative memory subsets. With respect to this clone: What it binds is not known.

The chain couples TRBV5-1 to TRBJ2-1, with 10 bases that match TRBD2. The sequence came from a man younger than 30 in good health. Some clones in this sample may be carry-over from other donors' samples. The source material was naive CD4+ T cells from PBMCs. Regarding subset: CD45RA+ positively selected. CDR3 bases: TGCGCCAGCAGCTTGGTCGGGGCTAGCGGGAGATGGCCGCTTGAGCAGTTCTTC. Its translation: CASSLVGASGRWPLEQFF.